This T cell receptor (beta chain) is drawn from a study of post-analysis software for immune sequencing data (dated by TCRdb to about 2015). Background on the whole study: Disease courses on record covered relapsing-remitting, secondary progressive and progressive-relapsing multiple sclerosis, though some patients had no subtype annotation. The multiple sclerosis patient repertoires were compared with ten to eleven previously published healthy control repertoires from donors aged about 6 to 26 years. A subset of samples was prepared in parallel using single-end sample barcoding, then pooled and co-amplified after Illumina adapter ligation.

To demonstrate the VDJtools post-analysis software, TCR beta repertoires were profiled from the peripheral blood of about 13 young patients with multiple sclerosis. The multiple sclerosis patients were children and adolescents ranging in age from 6 to 15 years. Germline trimming: 5 bases from V, 0 bases from J; junction bases outside gene matches: 7. Counted from cysteine to phenylalanine, this CDR3 has 16 amino acids. The entry retains the CDR3 DNA only, 48 bases that are in frame from base 1. CDR1 and CDR2 were assigned from the germline V gene (reference sequence) as SGHAT and FQDESV. To note about this clonotype: No cognate antigen has been identified for it. Per-base quality was not reported, and no clone a single base away is much larger than it.

The study at large found these results: Multiple sclerosis patients had significantly lower normalized Chao1 diversity than controls, a result that suggests substantial peripheral T-cell clonal expansion. The control group was slightly older than the multiple sclerosis patient group. Patients showed significantly higher frequencies than controls for several TRBV segments, among them TRBV5-6, TRBV5-1 and TRBV20-1. Strong co-clustering of samples prepared in the same batch was shown by direct clustering with F measure, prompting a batch-effect correction.

The receptor library was made with PCR. The sample was run on an Illumina HiSeq 2500. Unique molecular identifiers were incorporated into TCR beta cDNA libraries to reduce PCR and sequencing biases. Per 1 to 10 million input T cells, roughly 500,000 cDNA molecules were obtained, such that each molecule approximated one T cell. The same protocol used for the earlier healthy control dataset was applied to prepare and sequence the patient libraries. Samples belonging to the same batch were prepared together, multiplexed and sequenced on a shared HiSeq lane. The original methods were these. MIGEC was used to process the raw barcoded reads, and molecular identifier groups with only a single read were discarded before consensus assembly and CDR3 extraction. VDJtools was used for post-analysis of the clonotype tables, with diversity normalized by down-sampling every dataset to the smallest sample size. In repertoire overlap clustering, CDR3 amino acid sequences, but not nucleotide sequences, were matched to correct batch-related cross-sample contamination. TCRdb reprocessing: public reads trimmed at Q25 with fastp, clones called with MiXCR, in-frame beta chains kept. Entries that share a CDR3 protein sequence are merged under the most common genes and DNA. The V and J calls and clone size come from TCRdb's table, not from the authors' own analysis. The sample table contains some 690,000 distinct CDR3 sequences; only one count was recorded for approximately 59% of them. 11% of the sample is held by the ten biggest clonotypes.

Sequenced: blood. This receptor was obtained from a girl under 10 years old with multiple sclerosis. The sequence joins TRBV11-1 to TRBJ2-3; 8 bases in between match TRBD2. CDR3 protein: CASSESTSGSTDTQYF. The nucleotide sequence is TGTGCCAGCAGCGAGAGTACTAGCGGTAGCACAGATACGCAGTATTTT.